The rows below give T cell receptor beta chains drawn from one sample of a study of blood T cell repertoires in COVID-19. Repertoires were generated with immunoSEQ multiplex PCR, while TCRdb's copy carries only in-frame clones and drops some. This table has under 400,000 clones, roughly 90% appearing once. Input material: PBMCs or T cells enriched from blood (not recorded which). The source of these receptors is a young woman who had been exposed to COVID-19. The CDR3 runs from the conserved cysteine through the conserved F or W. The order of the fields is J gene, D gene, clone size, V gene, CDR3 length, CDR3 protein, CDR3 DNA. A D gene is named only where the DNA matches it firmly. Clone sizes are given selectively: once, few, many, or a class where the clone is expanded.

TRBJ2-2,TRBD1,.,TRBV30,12,CAWLQGAGELFF,TGTGCCTGGTTACAGGGGGCCGGGGAGCTGTTTTTT
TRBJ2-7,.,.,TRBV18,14,CASSPGLGLYEQYF,TGTGCCAGCTCGCCCGGACTTGGACTCTACGAGCAGTACTTC
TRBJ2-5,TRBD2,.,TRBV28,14,CASVLAGGGETQYF,TGTGCCAGTGTACTAGCGGGAGGGGGGGAGACCCAGTACTTC
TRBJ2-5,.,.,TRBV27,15,CASSSPRGPRETQYF,TGTGCCAGCAGTTCCCCCAGGGGCCCACGAGAGACCCAGTACTTC
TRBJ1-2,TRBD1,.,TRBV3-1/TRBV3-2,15,CASSLQGATYYGYTF,TGTGCCAGCAGCCTACAGGGGGCGACATACTATGGCTACACCTTC
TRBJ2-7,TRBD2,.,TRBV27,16,CASSLTAGGASYEQYF,TGTGCCAGCAGTTTAACGGCGGGAGGGGCCTCCTACGAGCAGTACTTC
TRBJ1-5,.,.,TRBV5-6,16,CASSLWLTQGGQPQHF,TGTGCCAGCAGCTTGTGGCTTACGCAGGGCGGACAGCCCCAGCATTTT
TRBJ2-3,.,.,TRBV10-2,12,CASSDRTDTQYF,TGCGCCAGCAGTGACAGAACGGATACGCAGTATTTT
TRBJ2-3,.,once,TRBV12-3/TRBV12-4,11,CASSYQGTQYF,TGTGCCAGCAGTTATCAGGGCACGCAGTATTTT
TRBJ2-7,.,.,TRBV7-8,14,CASSLLEGPYEQYF,TGTGCCAGCAGCTTGCTGGAGGGCCCCTACGAGCAGTACTTC
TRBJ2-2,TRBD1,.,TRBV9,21,CASSHTLRGTGPLSNTGELFF,TGTGCCAGCAGTCACACCCTACGGGGGACAGGACCCCTATCGAACACCGGGGAGCTGTTTTTT
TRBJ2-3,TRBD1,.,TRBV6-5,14,CASRPDRARDTQYF,TGTGCCAGCAGACCGGACAGGGCCAGGGATACGCAGTATTTT
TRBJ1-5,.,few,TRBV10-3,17,CAISESSLRDSNQPQHF,TGTGCCATCAGTGAGTCGAGTCTCAGGGATAGCAATCAGCCCCAGCATTTT
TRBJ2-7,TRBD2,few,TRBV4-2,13,CASSHGLAYEQYF,TGTGCCAGCAGCCACGGACTAGCCTACGAGCAGTACTTC
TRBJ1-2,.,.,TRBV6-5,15,CASSYRGTHNYGYTF,TGTGCCAGCAGTTACAGGGGGACACATAACTATGGCTACACCTTC
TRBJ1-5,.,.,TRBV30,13,CAWSKGVGQPQHF,TGTGCCTGGAGTAAAGGGGTGGGTCAGCCCCAGCATTTT
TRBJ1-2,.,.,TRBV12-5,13,CASGGPNRDGYTF,TGTGCTAGTGGGGGGCCGAACAGGGATGGCTACACCTTC
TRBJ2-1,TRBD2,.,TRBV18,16,CASSPPASGTYNEQFF,TGTGCCAGCTCACCACCGGCTAGCGGGACATACAATGAGCAGTTCTTC
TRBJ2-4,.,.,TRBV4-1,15,CASSQDQGNRDIQYF,TGCGCCAGCAGCCAAGACCAGGGTAATAGGGACATTCAGTACTTC
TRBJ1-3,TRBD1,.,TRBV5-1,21,CASSWGDRGQDVIVSGNTIYF,TGCGCCAGCAGCTGGGGTGACAGGGGGCAAGATGTGATAGTCTCTGGAAACACCATATATTTT
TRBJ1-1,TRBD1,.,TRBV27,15,CASRDGTGGITEAFF,TGTGCCAGCAGGGACGGGACAGGGGGAATCACTGAAGCTTTCTTT
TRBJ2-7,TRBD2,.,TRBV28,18,CASTPTSGRSFEPYEQYF,TGTGCCAGCACCCCGACTAGCGGGAGGTCGTTCGAGCCCTACGAGCAGTACTTC
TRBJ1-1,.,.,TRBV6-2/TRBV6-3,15,CASSAYRELDTEAFF,TGTGCCAGCAGTGCATACAGGGAGCTGGACACTGAAGCTTTCTTT
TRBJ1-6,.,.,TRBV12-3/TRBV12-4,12,CASSLLPDTLHF,TGTGCCAGCAGTTTACTCCCGGACACGCTCCACTTT
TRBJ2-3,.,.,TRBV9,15,CASSEGLLLTDTQYF,TGTGCCAGCAGCGAAGGACTTCTCCTCACAGATACGCAGTATTTT
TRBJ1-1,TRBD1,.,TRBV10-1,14,CASSPDRENTEAFF,TGCGCCAGCAGTCCGGACAGGGAGAACACTGAAGCTTTCTTT
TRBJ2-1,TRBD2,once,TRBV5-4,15,CASSLRRELYNEQFF,TGTGCCAGCAGCTTGCGGCGGGAGTTATACAATGAGCAGTTCTTC
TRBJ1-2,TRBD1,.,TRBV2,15,CASSYKQGLRYGYTF,TGTGCCAGCAGTTATAAACAGGGGTTAAGGTATGGCTACACCTTC
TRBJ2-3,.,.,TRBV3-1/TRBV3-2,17,CASSQSFVAASTDTQYF,TGTGCCAGCAGCCAAAGTTTTGTAGCGGCTAGCACAGATACGCAGTATTTT